A selection of T cell receptor beta chains follows, all from one sample in a study of response to subunit inactivated influenza vaccine. MiXCR, run by TCRdb on the RT-PCR reads, gives a single entry per CDR3 protein. Of 300,000 to 350,000 distinct CDR3 sequences in the sample, 22% were seen once. The sequencing here drew on PBMCs from blood, taken approximately 20 months after vaccination. The receptors were sampled from a man in his fifties or sixties who received an inactivated influenza vaccine. CDR3s include the opening cysteine and the closing phenylalanine or tryptophan.

V,CDR3
TRBV5-1,CASRTGQPDTQYF
TRBV28,CASSLWANEQFF
TRBV15,CATSRDRTSGPF
TRBV11-2,CASSFQKNTEAFF
TRBV5-1,CASSVTGGVEAFF
TRBV15,CATSRGGLTDTQYF
TRBV5-1,CASSLDGSPNQPQHF
TRBV2,CASSSGLNNQPQHF
TRBV6-1,CASSEAQGRRNSPLHF
TRBV20-1,CSARDSHRSSTDTQYF
TRBV28,CASSLSGNSGNTIYF
TRBV5-1,CASSQMGQGRQETQYF
TRBV20-1,CSATAGTPNEQFF
TRBV6-1,CASRTQGSPYNEQFF
TRBV5-1,CASSRTGIYTDTQYF
TRBV6-5,CASSYDSAGLRHF
TRBV7-3,CASSPDRDTQYF
TRBV27,CASSFSGVSTDTQYF
TRBV28,CASSSGTVNNSPLHF
TRBV5-1,CASSPGRGQEFPSTDTQYF
TRBV5-1,CASSLEMGSIYGYTF
TRBV27,CASSTSLAGPPSTDTQCF
TRBV5-1,CASSLDPGQGTQYF
TRBV5-1,CASSVQYNEQFF
TRBV27,CASSLLAGDVAGAKNIQYF
TRBV12-3/TRBV12-4,CATLKTDTQYF
TRBV28,CASSSPGGEQYF
TRBV7-2,CASSLVTGNTIYF
TRBV4-3,CASSQDATYGYTF
TRBV20-1,CSGHDSKNNEQFF
TRBV2,CAGRLASDTGELFF
TRBV11-1,CASSLYSREAFF
TRBV27,CASSLSIWGRRNTEAFF
TRBV7-2,CASSLVSPSYEQYF
TRBV5-1,CASSLGPGAYEQYF
TRBV5-1,CASQSGWHTGELFF
TRBV15,CATSPGRSGNTIYF
TRBV20-1,CSPQTGNYGYTF
TRBV3-1,CASSHRDRPRRAFF
TRBV7-9,CASSPYGPSSYNEQFF